The count of the clone carrying this TCR beta chain is one. This CDR3 region has 14 residues. The germline gives CDR1 MDHEN, CDR2 SYDVKM. The authors extracted at least 6 micrograms of total RNA per sample. The data were taken from a study of blood T cells in healthy people across ages. Primers used in a second PCR of about 7 to 12 cycles were a sample-barcoded 5' primer and a J-beta primer mix. TCRdb passed the 5' RACE reads through MiXCR, listing each CDR3 protein once. This sample has roughly 730,000 distinct CDR3 sequences, with approximately 53% found just once. The source of this sequence is a man aged 35 to 55 in good health. The specimen was blood. The gene calls are TRBV28 and TRBJ2-4; 9 bases line up with TRBD1. The end of the DNA is better explained by TRBJ2-7, so the J call may be wrong. The CDR3 is CASSPTGTGNEQYF. CDR3 sequence (DNA): TGTGCCAGCAGCCCAACCGGGACAGGGAACGAGCAGTACTTC.